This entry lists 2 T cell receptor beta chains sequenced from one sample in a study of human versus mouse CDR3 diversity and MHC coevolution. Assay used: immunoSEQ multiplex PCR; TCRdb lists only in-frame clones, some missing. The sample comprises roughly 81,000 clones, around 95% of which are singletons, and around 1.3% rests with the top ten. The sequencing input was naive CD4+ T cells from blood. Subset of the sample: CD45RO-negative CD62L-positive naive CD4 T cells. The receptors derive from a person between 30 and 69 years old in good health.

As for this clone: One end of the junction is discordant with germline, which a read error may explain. The CDR3 DNA follows: TGTGCCTGGAGTGTAGGTCTAGCGGGACCCGCGTGGTTC. This encodes CAWSVGLAGPAWF. The chain is built from TRBV30 and TRBJ2-7; 9 nucleotides line up with TRBD2. The CDR3 has 13 residues. Germline CDR1 is GTSNPN and CDR2 is SVGIG (reference sequence).

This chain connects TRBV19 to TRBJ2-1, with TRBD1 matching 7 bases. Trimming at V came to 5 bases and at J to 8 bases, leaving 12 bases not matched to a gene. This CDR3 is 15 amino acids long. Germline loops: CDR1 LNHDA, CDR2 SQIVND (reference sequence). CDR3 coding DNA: TGTGCCAGTAGTCAAAACTCCAGGGGGACGGATGAGCAGTTCTTC. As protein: CASSQNSRGTDEQFF.